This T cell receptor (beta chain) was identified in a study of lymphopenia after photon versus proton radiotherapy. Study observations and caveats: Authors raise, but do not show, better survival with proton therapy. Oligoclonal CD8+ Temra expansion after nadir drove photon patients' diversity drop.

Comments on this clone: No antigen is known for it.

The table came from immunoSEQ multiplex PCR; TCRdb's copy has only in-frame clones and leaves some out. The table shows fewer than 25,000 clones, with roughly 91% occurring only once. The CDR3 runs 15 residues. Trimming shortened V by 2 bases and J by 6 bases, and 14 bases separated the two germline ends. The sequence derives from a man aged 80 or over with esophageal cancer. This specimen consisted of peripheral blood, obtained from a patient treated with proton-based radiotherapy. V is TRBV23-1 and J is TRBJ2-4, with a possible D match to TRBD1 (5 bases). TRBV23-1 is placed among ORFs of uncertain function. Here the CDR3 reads CASSQVLGPVNIQYF. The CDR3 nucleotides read TGCGCCAGCAGTCAAGTTCTGGGGCCGGTAAACATTCAGTACTTC.